The next 13 T cell receptor beta chains were all read from a single sample in a study of PD-1 blockade in classical Hodgkin lymphoma. Here immunoSEQ multiplex PCR was the method, and the copy in TCRdb shows in-frame clones only, minus some. Of approximately 35,000 clones in the sample, 90% to 95% were seen once. Time point given: newly diagnosed, previously untreated cHL patient sample. The sample taken for sequencing was peripheral blood mononuclear cells (PBMCs). The receptors were gathered from a human donor with classical Hodgkin lymphoma.

J is TRBJ2-3 and V is TRBV27, with 9 bases lining up with TRBD2. After removal of 1 base from V and 4 bases from J, the junction contained 21 bases not matched to a gene. CDR1 is MNHEY and CDR2 is SMNVEV in the germline V gene (reference sequence). This CDR3 is built from 21 residues. DNA for the CDR3: TGTGCCAGCAGTTTATACTACCCAGGGGTAGCGGGAGAGGAGGAGGCAGATACGCAGTATTTT. Translation gives CASSLYYPGVAGEEEADTQYF.

This chain links TRBV5-5 with TRBJ2-2; D tentatively fits TRBD1 or TRBD2 (6 bases each). CDR3 size: 15 residues. Trimming took 5 bases from V and 4 from J, leaving 15 bases between them. CDR1 SGHKS and CDR2 YYEKEE come from the germline V gene (reference sequence). CDR3 sequence reads: CASRGGAVFTGELFF. CDR3 DNA sequence: TGTGCCAGCAGGGGGGGCGCAGTCTTCACCGGGGAGCTGTTTTTT.

The chain links TRBV5-1 to TRBJ2-5; 9 bases are shared with TRBD2. This CDR3 comprises 13 residues. J lost 4 bases, V lost 2 bases, and 0 bases had no gene match. From germline, CDR1 is SGHRS and CDR2 YFSETQ. CDR3 loop: CASSLAGGETQYF. CDR3 nucleotides: TGCGCCAGCAGCTTAGCGGGAGGAGAGACCCAGTACTTC.

The chain carries TRBV5-6 and TRBJ2-6; unclear D gene. The germline V gene encodes CDR1 SGHDT and CDR2 YYEEEE. CDR3 length equals 13 residues. Trimming pared 2 bases from V and 2 bases from J, leaving 2 bases between. CDR3 sequence reads: CASSFTGANVLTF. CDR3 coding DNA: TGTGCCAGCAGCTTCACTGGGGCCAACGTCCTGACTTTC.

The J gene is TRBJ2-7, the V gene TRBV9, with D hard to call. The CDR3 runs 16 residues. Germline V gene sequence: CDR1 SGDLS, CDR2 YYNGEE. Trimming pared 0 bases from V and 0 bases from J, leaving 13 bases between. CDR3 in amino acids: CASSVAPLVNSYEQYF. The CDR3, as DNA: TGTGCCAGCAGCGTAGCCCCACTCGTAAACTCCTACGAGCAGTACTTC.

The chain links TRBV5-1 to TRBJ1-1, with D perhaps TRBD1 (5 bases). Trimming left V 2 bases short and J 1 base short, with 9 bases between. There are 14 residues in the CDR3. Germline lookup yields CDR1 SGHRS and CDR2 YFSETQ. This CDR3 is CASSLRQPNTEAFF. CDR3 DNA: TGCGCCAGCAGCTTAAGACAGCCGAACACTGAAGCTTTCTTT.

The chain combines TRBV5-1 with TRBJ2-3, with 7 bases that match TRBD2. The CDR3 totals 15 residues. Unmatched junction bases numbered 5, after V lost 2 bases and J lost 2 bases. Germline V CDR1 and CDR2: SGHRS, YFSETQ. In DNA, the CDR3 is TGCGCCAGCAGCTTTGCGGGAGTGAACACAGATACGCAGTATTTT. This gives the protein CASSFAGVNTDTQYF.

The chain carries TRBV27 and TRBJ2-7, with 9 bases aligning to TRBD2. J was trimmed by 2 bases and V by 5 bases; bases with no gene match: 7. Per germline, CDR1 MNHEY and CDR2 SMNVEV (reference sequence). CDR3 length equals 15 residues. CDR3 sequence reads: CASSLGVAGAYEQYF. CDR3 bases: TGTGCCAGCAGTCTTGGGGTAGCGGGGGCCTACGAGCAGTACTTC.

V and J are TRBV7-2 and TRBJ1-1; 7 bases are shared with TRBD1. Germline V gene lookup returns CDR1 SGHTA and CDR2 FQGNSA. Trimming removed 4 bases from V and 5 bases from J; junction bases left unmatched: 4. This CDR3 region has 13 residues. CDR3 in amino acids: CASSSHRGTEAFF. The CDR3, as DNA: TGTGCCAGCAGCTCCCACAGGGGAACTGAAGCTTTCTTT.

This rearrangement joins TRBV6-5 to TRBJ2-7, with 7 nucleotides matching TRBD1. The CDR3 has 14 amino acids. In germline, CDR1 is MNHEY, CDR2 SVGAGI. V shed 6 bases and J 3 bases; nucleotides not matched to a gene: 8. The DNA for the CDR3 is TGTGCCAGCAGACCGGGACAGACTTACTACGAGCAGTACTTC. This codes for CASRPGQTYYEQYF.

The J gene is TRBJ2-1, the V gene TRBV11-2, with 8 bases fitting TRBD1. The germline gives CDR1 SGHAT, CDR2 FQNNGV. V was clipped by 3 bases and J by 7 bases; unmatched bases: 8. The CDR3 has 15 residues. The CDR3 spells CASSFGQGRKNEQFF. As DNA, the CDR3 is TGTGCCAGCAGCTTTGGACAGGGTAGGAAAAATGAGCAGTTCTTC.

The CDR3 region is CAVTGGGGGEQFF. Written as DNA, the CDR3 is TGTGCCGTAACAGGGGGAGGGGGTGGTGAGCAGTTCTTC. J is TRBJ2-1 and V is TRBV6-6; D perhaps matches TRBD1 (8 bases). The CDR3 has 13 residues. CDR1 and CDR2 from the germline V gene are MNHNY and SVGAGI (reference sequence). The V end lost 11 bases, the J end lost 9 bases, and 20 bases lay between the germline ends.

This chain connects TRBV5-4 to TRBJ1-2, with TRBD1 as a possible D gene (5 bases). Germline V gene sequence: CDR1 SGHNT, CDR2 YYREEE (reference sequence). This CDR3 has 15 residues. Trimming shortened V by 4 bases and J by 8 bases, and 21 bases separated the two germline ends. This CDR3 reads CASSTWDPGPAGYTF. CDR3 sequence (DNA): TGTGCCAGCAGCACTTGGGACCCCGGTCCGGCCGGCTACACCTTC. Based on the CDR3 plus reference TRBV5-4 and TRBJ1-2, the full variable domain is ETGVTQSPTHLIKTRGQQVTLRCSSQSGHNTVSWYQQALGQGPQFIFQYYREEENGRGNFPPRFSGLQFPNYSSELNVNALELDDSALYLCASSTWDPGPAGYTFGSGTRLTVV.